This section outlines one T cell receptor (beta chain) sequence together with its context. Its antigen is not known. This same CDR3 is encoded by further DNA sequences in the sample. These data belong to a study of a mutant IDH1 vaccine in newly diagnosed glioma. Study background: Patients previously underwent radiotherapy, temozolomide, or both, and most underwent both. General observations from the study: The authors found pseudoprogression apparently unrelated to changes in top peripheral T cell clonotypes.

Time point in this sample: week 35, safety follow-up. With topical imiquimod, each dose of the vaccine consisted of 300 ug of mutant IDH1 20-mer peptide. Each tumor in the donors was a new WHO grade 3 or 4 astrocytoma, IDH1-mutant and ATRX-lost. V lost 3 bases and J 1 base, leaving 8 bases between the germline ends. The V gene's germline CDR1 is SGHVS and CDR2 FNYEAQ. This CDR3 is 14 amino acids long. Repertoires were generated with immunoSEQ multiplex PCR, while TCRdb's copy carries only in-frame clones and drops some. The table shows roughly 52,000 clones, with around 84% occurring only once. The sequence was collected from a woman aged 18-29 years with glioma. The sample here was PBMCs, taken from a glioma patient whose treatment included an IDH1 peptide vaccine. The chain employs TRBV7-6 and TRBJ2-3, with a possible D match to TRBD2 (5 bases). The CDR3 coding sequence is TGTGCCAGCAGCTTGGCCGGGGGCACAGATACGCAGTATTTT. This translates into CASSLAGGTDTQYF.